This T cell receptor (beta chain) is from a study of blood T cell repertoires in COVID-19. As for the study in general: T cells, B-cell-depleted T cells, or PBMCs supplied cDNA or gDNA.

This clone occurred once. Germline CDR1 reads ENHRY; CDR2 reads SYGVKD. This CDR3 is 12 amino acids long. Trimming left V 0 bases short and J 9 bases short, with 6 bases between. The method was immunoSEQ multiplex PCR; TCRdb's version includes in-frame clones alone and lacks a portion of them. This table has 140,000 or so clones, less than 90% appearing once. Recruited during active infection, patients (from Seattle) were subsequently followed longitudinally. This sequence joins TRBV10-3 and TRBJ2-1, with a possible D match to TRBD2 (5 bases). The clonotype originates from a young man with COVID-19, enrolled during active disease. Sequencing was carried out using peripheral blood. Here the CDR3 DNA reads TGTGCCATCAGTGAGTCGCGGGCTGAGCAGTTCTTC. This translates into CAISESRAEQFF.